Listed below are T cell receptor beta chains from one sample, sequenced in a study of blood T cell repertoires in COVID-19. The data were produced by immunoSEQ multiplex PCR, yet TCRdb's version contains in-frame clones alone and is incomplete. Seen here are about 43,000 clones, about four fifths observed once, and the top ten hold roughly 48%. Sequencing was carried out using peripheral blood. These receptors came from a woman aged 80 or over with acute or convalescent COVID-19. CDR3s include the opening cysteine and the closing phenylalanine or tryptophan. Each record gives: V gene, clone size, J gene, CDR3 protein. Size is stated for part of the rows, as once, few or many counts, or as a class when the clone is expanded.

>TRBV4-3|.|TRBJ1-5
CASSQGTGVGQPQHF
>TRBV5-4|.|TRBJ2-1
CASSLTSGGATINEQFF
>TRBV2|.|TRBJ1-1
CASSEARPGNAEAFF
>TRBV19|.|TRBJ1-6
CASSSGISPLHF
>TRBV30|.|TRBJ1-4
CAWSTPGTVNEKLFF
>TRBV19|.|TRBJ2-3
CATSLDRATDTQYF
>TRBV19|.|TRBJ2-2
CASSLHRGTGELFF
>TRBV3-1/TRBV3-2|.|TRBJ1-4
CASSPVGGGKLFF
>TRBV28|.|TRBJ1-2
CASSQGGAHYGYTF
>TRBV4-3|.|TRBJ1-3
CASSQDVPDRVSGSGNTIYF
>TRBV19|.|TRBJ1-5
CASSIPPGYNQPQHF
>TRBV5-1|.|TRBJ1-1
CASSTTGDTEAFF
>TRBV5-1|.|TRBJ2-7
CASSPAGDSYEQYF
>TRBV19|few|TRBJ1-4
CASSIVWSNEKLFF
>TRBV5-1|.|TRBJ2-7
CASSLGIAYEQYF
>TRBV19|once|TRBJ2-5
CASKETSGAQETQYF
>TRBV12-3/TRBV12-4|.|TRBJ2-1
CASSRRGEDEQFF
>TRBV11-2|.|TRBJ1-1
CASSLLGGGTEAFF
>TRBV7-9|.|TRBJ2-2
CASSWGDWELFF
>TRBV2|.|TRBJ2-2
CASSPWAGFNTGELFF
>TRBV2|once|TRBJ2-3
CASSEQASGVSTDTQYF
>TRBV3-1/TRBV3-2|.|TRBJ2-7
CASSQDLRGYEQYF
>TRBV6-2/TRBV6-3|.|TRBJ2-7
CASSYSRGQGSYEQYF
>TRBV5-1|.|TRBJ1-1
CASRFTGHTEAFF
>TRBV5-1|.|TRBJ2-1
CASSQGSGGIYNEQFF
>TRBV7-2|.|TRBJ2-1
CASSLAKSGEQFF
>TRBV11-2|.|TRBJ1-2
CASSPNLLGQGNYGYTF
>TRBV5-4|.|TRBJ2-3
CASSLEGARDTQYF
>TRBV30|.|TRBJ1-5
CAWSPPEKYSNQPQHF
>TRBV19|.|TRBJ2-5
CASSINRGRQETQYF